This T cell receptor (beta chain) was identified during a study of regulatory T cells in long-lasting Graves disease. Across the whole study: Persistence in Graves' disease required over 5 years of antithyroid drugs plus positive TSH receptor antibodies. Overall study results and limits: TCR diversity was lower in persistent Graves' patients (versus newly diagnosed ones). TRBV28 was favored in persistent disease, as were TRBJ1-2 and TRBJ2-5.

This clonotype has only a few counts. Its specificity is unknown. Researchers made TCR beta libraries by using iRepertoire HTBI primers and running Arm-PCR on CDR3 regions. Each CDR3 protein gets one entry after TCRdb re-called the multiplex PCR reads with MiXCR. The sample carries 400,000 or so distinct CDR3 sequences, around a quarter recorded once. Germline lookup yields CDR1 MDHEN and CDR2 SYDVKM. This CDR3 spans 19 amino acids. J was trimmed by 2 bases and V by 1 base; bases with no gene match: 11. Specified time point: persistent/refractory GD, antithyroid drugs over 5 years with positive TRAb. The TCR library used RNA extracted from PBMCs. Patients came through an endocrinology department, and that department was in Xi'an, China.

This TCR was recovered from a female donor with Graves disease. This chain links TRBV28 with TRBJ2-3; 11 positions agree with TRBD2. The material sequenced was peripheral blood mononuclear cells (PBMCs), taken when the disease was refractory, from a patient treated with antithyroid drugs. The CDR3 nucleotides are TGTGCCAGCAGTTTATTAGGACTAGCGGGCCTAGGATACACAGATACGCAGTATTTT. Protein: CASSLLGLAGLGYTDTQYF.